The entry that follows covers one TCR beta chain sequence. Its specificity is unknown. These data originate in a study of identical twins. TCRdb redid the calling of the 5' RACE reads with MiXCR, one entry per CDR3 protein. The sample has some 590,000 distinct CDR3 sequences; around 9.6% are singletons. V shed 6 bases, J shed 6 bases, and the junction held 4 bases outside the gene matches. The CDR3 is 13 residues long. Germline CDR1 LGHNA, CDR2 YSLEER. Study conclusions and caveats: Clonotypes of the beta chain that were abundant in cord blood carried fewer insertions (memory repertoires showed none).

These data were also reused for a study on yellow fever vaccine responses in identical twins.

The TCR originated in a woman between 18 and 30 years old in good health. The chain carries TRBV4-3 and TRBJ2-1, with 8 positions matching TRBD1. Material for sequencing was PBMCs. In DNA form, the CDR3 reads TGCGCCAGCAGTCGGGACAGGTCCAATGAGCAGTTCTTC. As protein: CASSRDRSNEQFF.